What follows are 5 T cell receptor beta chains derived from one specimen sequenced in a study of cytomegalovirus exposure and HLA in healthy donors. The study ran its PCR with 60 Vbeta and 13 Jbeta primers. Measured with immunoSEQ multiplex PCR; TCRdb has only the in-frame clones, and not every one. The sample lists approximately 100,000 clones; 70% to 80% were seen once. Sequenced sample: PBMCs. These receptors all stem from a human donor in good health.

The rearrangement links TRBV9 to TRBJ2-1; 8 bases align to TRBD1. This CDR3 is 14 amino acids long. In germline, CDR1 is SGDLS, CDR2 YYNGEE. V lost 2 bases and J lost 5; bases outside the gene matches: 3. This CDR3 reads CASSVGQGNNEQFF. The CDR3 bases are TGTGCCAGCAGCGTCGGACAGGGAAACAATGAGCAGTTCTTC.

The rearrangement links TRBV5-6 to TRBJ1-5; D is uncertain. With 0 bases removed from V and 5 bases from J, the gap between germline ends came to 12 bases. Germline V gene sequence: CDR1 SGHDT, CDR2 YYEEEE. The CDR3 is 15 residues long. The CDR3 loop is CASSLGVPSDQPQHF. CDR3 DNA sequence: TGTGCCAGCAGCTTGGGTGTTCCCAGTGATCAGCCCCAGCATTTT.

V gene TRBV11-2 combines with J gene TRBJ1-2, with 10 bases identical to TRBD1. Trimming took 5 bases from V and 0 from J; bases not matched to a gene: 3. Germline V gene sequence: CDR1 SGHAT, CDR2 FQNNGV. The CDR3 covers 15 residues. CDR3 DNA sequence: TGTGCCAGCAGCGCCGGGACAGGGGCTAACTATGGCTACACCTTC. Its protein product is CASSAGTGANYGYTF.

This clone has a handful of counts. Other nucleotide sequences from this sample produce the same CDR3. The CDR3 region is CASSLGGLTEAFF. The CDR3 coding sequence is TGTGCCAGCAGCTTAGGGGGACTTACTGAAGCTTTCTTT. The genes are TRBV7-9 and TRBJ1-1, with a weak D call TRBD1 (5 bases). Trimming took off 1 base at V and 5 bases at J, with 8 bases between the two ends. The CDR3 has 13 residues. The germline gives CDR1 SEHNR, CDR2 FQNEAQ (reference sequence).

The chain combines TRBV5-4 with TRBJ2-3, with a weak D call TRBD2 (5 bases). This CDR3 has 14 residues. CDR1 is SGHNT, CDR2 YYREEE, per germline (reference sequence). Trimming took 2 bases from V and 1 from J, leaving 8 bases between them. CDR3 amino acids: CASSFSAGTDTQYF. CDR3 DNA: TGTGCCAGCAGCTTTAGCGCGGGCACAGATACGCAGTATTTT.